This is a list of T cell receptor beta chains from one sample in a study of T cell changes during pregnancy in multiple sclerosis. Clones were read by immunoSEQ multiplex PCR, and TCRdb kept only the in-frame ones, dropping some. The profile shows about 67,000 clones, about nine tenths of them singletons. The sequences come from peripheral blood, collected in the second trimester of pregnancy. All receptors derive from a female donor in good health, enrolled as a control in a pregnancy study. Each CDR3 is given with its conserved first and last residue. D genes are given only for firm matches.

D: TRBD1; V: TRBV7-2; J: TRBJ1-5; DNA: TGTGCCAGCAGCCTCCGACAGGGTAGCAATCAGCCCCAGCATTTT; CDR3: CASSLRQGSNQPQHF
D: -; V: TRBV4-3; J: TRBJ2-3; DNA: TGCGCCAGCAGCCAAGATCCCGGTTTCGGCACAGATACGCAGTATTTT; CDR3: CASSQDPGFGTDTQYF
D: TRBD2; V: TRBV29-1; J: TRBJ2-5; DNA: TGCAGCGTAGTAGCGGGAGGGCGGGAGACCCAGTACTTC; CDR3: CSVVAGGRETQYF
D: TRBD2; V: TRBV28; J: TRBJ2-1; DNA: TGTGCCAGCACTCTCGGGGGGTCCCCGGCCAATGAGCAGTTCTTC; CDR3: CASTLGGSPANEQFF
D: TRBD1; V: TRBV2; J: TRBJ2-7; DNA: TGTGCCAGCAGATTGCAGGGGGCGAACTCTTGGTACTTC; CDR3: CASRLQGANSWYF
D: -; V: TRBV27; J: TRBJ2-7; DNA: TGTGCCAGCAGTTTCACATCCAGCTCCTACGAGCAGTACTTC; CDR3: CASSFTSSSYEQYF
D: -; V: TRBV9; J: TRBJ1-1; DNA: TGTGCCAGCAGCTTAGACAGTCGCACTGAAGCTTTCTTT; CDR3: CASSLDSRTEAFF
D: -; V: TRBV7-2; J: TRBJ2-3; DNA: TGTGCCAGCAGCTCCTACACAGATACGCAGTATTTT; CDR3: CASSSYTDTQYF
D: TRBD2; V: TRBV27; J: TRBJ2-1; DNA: TGTGCCAGCAGTTCCCCGGGACTAGCGGCAGCCTACAATGAGCAGTTCTTC; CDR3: CASSSPGLAAAYNEQFF
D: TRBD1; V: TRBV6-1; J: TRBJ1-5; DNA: TGTGCCAGCAGTGGCCCTAGGACAGGGCTCAATCAGCCCCAGCATTTT; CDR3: CASSGPRTGLNQPQHF
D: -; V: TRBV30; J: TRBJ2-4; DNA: TGTGCCTGGAGTTTCAAGCGGGCGGATGACAAAAACATTCAGTACTTC; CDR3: CAWSFKRADDKNIQYF
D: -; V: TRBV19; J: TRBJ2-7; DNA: TGTGCCAGTAGTATAACGGGTCAACAGGGTCTCACTCGCGAGCAGTACTTC; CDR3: CASSITGQQGLTREQYF
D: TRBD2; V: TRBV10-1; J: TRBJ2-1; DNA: TGCGCCAGCAGTGTCGGGGGGAGCTCCTACAATGAGCAGTTCTTC; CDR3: CASSVGGSSYNEQFF
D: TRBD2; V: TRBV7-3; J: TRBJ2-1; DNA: TGTGCCAGCAGCCGACAAAGCGGGGGGGTCAATGAGCAGTTCTTC; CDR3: CASSRQSGGVNEQFF
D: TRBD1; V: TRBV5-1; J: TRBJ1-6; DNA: TGCGCCAGCAGCTTGAACACAGGGGCGGGTTCACCCCTCCACTTT; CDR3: CASSLNTGAGSPLHF
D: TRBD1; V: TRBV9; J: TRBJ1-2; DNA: TGTGCCAGCAGCCAGGGGGATAGGGTTGACTATGGCTACACCTTC; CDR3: CASSQGDRVDYGYTF
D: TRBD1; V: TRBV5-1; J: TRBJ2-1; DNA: TGCGCCAGCCGGACAGGACCCTCTGAGAACAATGAGCAGTTCTTC; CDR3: CASRTGPSENNEQFF
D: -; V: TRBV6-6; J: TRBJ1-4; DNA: TGTGCCAGCAGTACTTTCAGGGGCGGCGGAAAACTGTTTTTT; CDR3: CASSTFRGGGKLFF